One sample yielded the 20 T cell receptor beta chains listed below, sequenced in a study of T-cell reconstitution after alpha-beta-depleted transplantation in children. Study results and caveats: After one year, T-cell counts and TCRbeta diversity mostly came from new T cells.

The TCRbeta library was prepared with unique molecular identifiers. MiXCR, applied by TCRdb to the PCR reads, yields one record per CDR3 protein. The sample contains 330,000 or so distinct CDR3 sequences, around 7.3% of which appear only once. No antigen has been identified for these receptors. This material consisted of peripheral blood, taken 360 days after TCRalphabeta/CD19-depleted stem cell transplant. Receptors originate from a female patient aged 2-9 years who had a stem cell transplant for Fanconi anemia, so the T cells may come from the graft donor.

The genes are TRBV6-5 and TRBJ2-5, with D hard to call. The CDR3 extends over 14 amino acids. V dropped 0 bases and J dropped 5 bases, with 10 bases sitting between them. Germline V CDR1 and CDR2: MNHEY, SVGAGI. CDR3 sequence (DNA): TGTGCCAGCAGTTACTCGAGTGTCGGGGAGACCCAGTACTTC. This sequence encodes CASSYSSVGETQYF.

V and J are TRBV5-1 and TRBJ2-3; possible D gene TRBD2, 6 bases. The V end was cut by 3 bases, the J end by 0 bases, with 14 bases between. CDR1 is SGHRS and CDR2 is YFSETQ in the germline V gene. The CDR3 spans 16 residues. DNA of the CDR3: TGCGCCAGCAGCTCCGGGGGAATTCCTAGCACAGATACGCAGTATTTT. Translated: CASSSGGIPSTDTQYF.

On this clonotype itself: A single base separates this from a much larger clone, so it may be a read error. The J gene is TRBJ2-2, the V gene TRBV10-3; 7 nucleotides agree with TRBD1. The CDR3 is 14 residues long. Germline values: CDR1 ENHRY, CDR2 SYGVKD. CDR3 DNA: TGTGCCATCAGTTCCGACAGGGAAGCCGGGAAGCTGTTTTTT. This gives the protein CAISSDREAGKLFF.

This clonotype was seen ten or more times. This sequence joins TRBV3-1 and TRBJ2-7; either TRBD1 or TRBD2 may fit D (5 bases each). The CDR3 contains 15 residues. CDR1 LGHDT and CDR2 YNNKEL come from the germline V gene (reference sequence). V lost 2 bases and J 3 bases, leaving 14 bases between the germline ends. The CDR3 sequence is CASSQRSGTDYEQYF. In nucleotides, the CDR3 is TGTGCCAGCAGCCAAAGATCTGGGACCGACTACGAGCAGTACTTC.

The CDR3 DNA sequence: TGCAGTGCTTCCCGAAGCGGGGGCCTCCAAGAGACCCAGTACTTC. Amino acids: CSASRSGGLQETQYF. The chain recombines TRBV20-1 with TRBJ2-5; 8 bases map to TRBD2. Trimming cost V 5 bases and J 1 base; bases outside gene matches: 9. This CDR3 has 15 residues. Looked up from germline, CDR1 is DFQATT and CDR2 is SNEGSKA (reference sequence).

The table lists this clonotype with many counts. The V and J genes are TRBV12-3 or TRBV12-4 and TRBJ2-3; 9 bases are a match to TRBD1. The CDR3 totals 16 residues. The junction had 5 bases not matched to a gene; V was cut back by 4 bases and J by 0 bases. The CDR3 region is CASSWDREGSTDTQYF. The CDR3 nucleotides read TGTGCCAGCAGTTGGGACAGGGAGGGAAGCACAGATACGCAGTATTTT.

Many counts were recorded for this clonotype. V usage is TRBV20-1 and J usage is TRBJ1-2, with D unresolved. This CDR3 has 11 residues. Germline CDR1 DFQATT, CDR2 SNEGSKA (reference sequence). The V end lost 3 bases, the J end lost 8 bases, and 10 bases lay between the germline ends. The CDR3 reads CSASLDRGYTF. In DNA form, the CDR3 reads TGCAGTGCTAGTCTGGATCGGGGCTACACCTTC.

This clonotype has ten or more counts. The V gene is TRBV3-1, the J gene TRBJ2-7; D remains ambiguous. Trimming stripped 0 bases from V and 9 bases from J, with 15 bases between. CDR1 and CDR2 from the germline V gene are LGHDT and YNNKEL (reference sequence). The CDR3 has 14 residues. CDR3 DNA: TGTGCCAGCAGCCAAGATCGAGTGTACACCGTGCAGTACTTC. Protein: CASSQDRVYTVQYF.

In this sample, this clonotype turned up many times. The CDR3 DNA follows: TGTGCCAGCAGTTACGCCGCCGGGAAGTTCGGGGAGCTGTTTTTT. Protein sequence: CASSYAAGKFGELFF. V and J are TRBV6-5 and TRBJ2-2, with D possibly TRBD2 on 5 matching bases. CDR3 length: 15 residues. Germline loops: CDR1 MNHEY, CDR2 SVGAGI. Trimming took 2 bases from V and 7 from J, leaving 14 bases between them.

This chain joins TRBV19 and TRBJ1-5, with D unresolved. Germline CDR1 reads LNHDA; CDR2 reads SQIVND (reference sequence). CDR3 length equals 12 residues. V was pared by 6 bases and J by 4 bases, with 7 bases between. The DNA for the CDR3 is TGTGCCAGTAGCCCAGCAAATCAGCCCCAGCATTTT. Translation gives CASSPANQPQHF.

The chain joins TRBV15 to TRBJ2-1; 8 nucleotides agree with TRBD1. V trimming: 3 bases; J trimming: 6 bases; junction bases outside the gene matches: 7. The CDR3 totals 15 residues. Germline assignment: CDR1 LNHNV and CDR2 YYDKDF (reference sequence). CDR3 sequence: CATSRLGQGGNEQFF. The CDR3 DNA is TGTGCCACCAGCAGGTTAGGACAGGGAGGCAATGAGCAGTTCTTC.

The CDR3 is CASSSGGPRGNTEAFF. CDR3 coding DNA: TGTGCCAGCAGTAGCGGGGGGCCTCGGGGGAACACTGAAGCTTTCTTT. The chain is built from TRBV5-5 and TRBJ1-1, with D perhaps matching TRBD1 (6 bases). CDR3 length equals 16 residues. V lost 5 bases and J lost 1, with 18 bases in between. Germline values: CDR1 SGHKS, CDR2 YYEKEE (reference sequence). Full variable domain (remainder filled in from reference TRBV5-5 and TRBJ1-1): DAGVTQSPTHLIKTRGQQVTLRCSPISGHKSVSWYQQVLGQGPQFIFQYYEKEERGRGNFPDRFSARQFPNYSSELNVNALLLGDSALYLCASSSGGPRGNTEAFFGQGTRLTVV.

This sequence joins TRBV14 and TRBJ1-1, with D unresolved. In germline, CDR1 is SGHDN, CDR2 FVKESK. Trimming took 3 bases from V and 0 from J, leaving 8 bases between them. This CDR3 is built from 14 residues. The CDR3: CASSHRGMNTEAFF. The CDR3 bases are TGTGCCAGCAGCCACCGAGGTATGAACACTGAAGCTTTCTTT. Full variable domain (missing parts from reference TRBV14 and TRBJ1-1): EAGVTQFPSHSVIEKGQTVTLRCDPISGHDNLYWYRRVMGKEIKFLLHFVKESKQDESGMPNNRFLAERTGGTYSTLKVQPAELEDSGVYFCASSHRGMNTEAFFGQGTRLTVV.

The J gene is TRBJ1-2, the V gene TRBV5-5, with TRBD1 matching 7 bases. V was clipped by 1 base and J by 4 bases; unmatched bases: 4. This CDR3 comprises 14 residues. In germline, CDR1 is SGHKS, CDR2 YYEKEE (reference sequence). CDR3 amino acids: CASSLSGGGYGYTF. The CDR3 nucleotides read TGTGCCAGCAGCTTGTCAGGGGGTGGCTATGGCTACACCTTC.

The sample holds many counts of this clonotype. The chain combines TRBV6-5 with TRBJ1-1; 7 bases agree with TRBD1. This CDR3 has 17 residues. Germline V gene sequence: CDR1 MNHEY, CDR2 SVGAGI. With 0 bases clipped from V and 1 base from J, the junction kept 8 bases outside the gene matches. The CDR3 is CASSYSPSGDRNTEAFF. CDR3 nucleotide sequence: TGTGCCAGCAGTTACTCTCCCTCAGGGGACAGGAACACTGAAGCTTTCTTT.

As for this clonotype: A much larger clone lies a single base off, so this may be a read error. This sequence joins TRBV24-1 and TRBJ2-7; tentatively, D is TRBD1 or TRBD2 (5 bases each). The CDR3 sequence is 17 residues long. The germline V gene has CDR1 KGHDR and CDR2 SFDVKD. This chain's CDR3 is CATSDLPPTGRSYKQYV. The CDR3 bases are TGTGCCACCAGTGATTTGCCTCCGACGGGGCGATCCTACAAGCAGTACGTC.

The chain employs TRBV20-1 and TRBJ1-5; possible D gene TRBD1, 6 bases. Germline V lookup: CDR1 DFQATT, CDR2 SNEGSKA (reference sequence). The ends were cut back, 2 bases at V and 7 bases at J, with 12 bases in the middle. This CDR3 is built from 13 residues. This chain's CDR3 is CSARQGSGQPQHF. CDR3 coding DNA: TGCAGTGCTAGACAGGGGTCGGGGCAGCCCCAGCATTTT.

A few counts support this clonotype. J is TRBJ1-1 and V is TRBV12-3 or TRBV12-4; D is unresolved. Trimming shortened V by 1 base and J by 5 bases, and 11 bases separated the two germline ends. The CDR3 loop spans 14 amino acids. As DNA, the CDR3 is TGTGCCAGCAGTTTAGTGGGGTTGGGGACTGAAGCTTTCTTT. It yields the protein CASSLVGLGTEAFF.

This clonotype was seen only a few times. The chain combines TRBV5-1 with TRBJ2-1, with TRBD1 as a possible D gene (5 bases). Trimming cost V 0 bases and J 5 bases, with 15 bases left between them. CDR3 size: 16 residues. Germline CDR1 SGHRS, CDR2 YFSETQ. Here the CDR3 reads CASSLAGQGLDNEQFF. As DNA, the CDR3 is TGCGCCAGCAGCTTGGCCGGCCAGGGCCTGGACAATGAGCAGTTCTTC.

This clonotype has at least ten counts. The gene calls are TRBV28 and TRBJ2-1; maybe TRBD2 (5 bases). Trimming took 2 bases from V and 5 from J, leaving 13 bases between them. CDR1 MDHEN and CDR2 SYDVKM come from the germline V gene. CDR3 length: 15 residues. The CDR3, as DNA: TGTGCCAGCAGTTTAATCGGGGAATTGGACAATGAGCAGTTCTTC. This encodes CASSLIGELDNEQFF.